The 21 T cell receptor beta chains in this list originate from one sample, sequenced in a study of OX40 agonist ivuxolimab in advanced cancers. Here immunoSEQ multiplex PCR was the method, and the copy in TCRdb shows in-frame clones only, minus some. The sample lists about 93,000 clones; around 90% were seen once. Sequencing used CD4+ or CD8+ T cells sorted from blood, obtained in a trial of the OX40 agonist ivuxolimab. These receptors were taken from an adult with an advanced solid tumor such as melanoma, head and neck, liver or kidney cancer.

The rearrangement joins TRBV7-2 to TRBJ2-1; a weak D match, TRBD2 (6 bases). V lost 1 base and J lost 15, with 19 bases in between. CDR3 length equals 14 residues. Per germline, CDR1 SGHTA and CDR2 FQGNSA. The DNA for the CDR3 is TGTGCCAGCAGCTTAGGGGTTGACGGGGGTAGTCCGTTCTTC. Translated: CASSLGVDGGSPFF.

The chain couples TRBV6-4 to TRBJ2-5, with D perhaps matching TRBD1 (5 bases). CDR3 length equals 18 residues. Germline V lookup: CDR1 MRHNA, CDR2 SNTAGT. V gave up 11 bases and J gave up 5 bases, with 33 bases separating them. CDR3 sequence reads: CAEQGLYRLSPHQETQYF. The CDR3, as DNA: TGTGCCGAGCAGGGTCTCTACAGGCTAAGCCCCCATCAGGAGACCCAGTACTTC.

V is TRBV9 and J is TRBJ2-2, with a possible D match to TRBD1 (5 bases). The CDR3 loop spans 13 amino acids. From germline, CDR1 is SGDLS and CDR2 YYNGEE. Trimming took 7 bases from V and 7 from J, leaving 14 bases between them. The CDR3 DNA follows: TGTGCCAGCGGTCCATCAGGGTTCGGGGAGCTGTTTTTT. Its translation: CASGPSGFGELFF. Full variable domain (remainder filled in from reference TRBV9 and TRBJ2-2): DSGVTQTPKHLITATGQRVTLRCSPRSGDLSVYWYQQSLDQGLQFLIQYYNGEERAKGNILERFSAQQFPDLHSELNLSSLELGDSALYFCASGPSGFGELFFGEGSRLTVL.

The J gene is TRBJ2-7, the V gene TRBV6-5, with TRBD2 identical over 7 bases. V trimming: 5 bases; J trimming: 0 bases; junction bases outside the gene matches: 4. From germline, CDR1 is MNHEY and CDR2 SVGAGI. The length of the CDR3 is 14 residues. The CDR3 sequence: CASSPWGGSYEQYF. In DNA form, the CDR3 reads TGTGCCAGCAGTCCCTGGGGGGGCTCCTACGAGCAGTACTTC.

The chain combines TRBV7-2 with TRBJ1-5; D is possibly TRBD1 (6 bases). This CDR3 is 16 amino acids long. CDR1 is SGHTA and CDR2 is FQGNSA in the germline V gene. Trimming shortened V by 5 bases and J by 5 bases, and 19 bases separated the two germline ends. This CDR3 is CASSPSSGEPHQPQHF. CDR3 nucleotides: TGTGCCAGCAGCCCCTCCTCAGGGGAGCCCCATCAGCCCCAGCATTTT.

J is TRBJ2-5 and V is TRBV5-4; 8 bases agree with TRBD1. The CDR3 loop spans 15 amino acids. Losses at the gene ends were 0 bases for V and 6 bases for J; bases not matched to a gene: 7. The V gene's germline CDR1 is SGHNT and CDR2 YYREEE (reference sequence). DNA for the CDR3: TGTGCCAGCAGCTTGGCCGTCGGACAGGGCCAGACCCAGTACTTC. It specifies CASSLAVGQGQTQYF.

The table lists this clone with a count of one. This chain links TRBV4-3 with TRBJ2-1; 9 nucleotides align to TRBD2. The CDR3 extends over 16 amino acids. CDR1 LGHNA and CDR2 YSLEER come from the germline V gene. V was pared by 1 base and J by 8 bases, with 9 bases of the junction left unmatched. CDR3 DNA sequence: TGCGCCAGCAGCCAAGGTTTGGCGGGAGGGCCCCATGAGCAGTTCTTC. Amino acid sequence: CASSQGLAGGPHEQFF.

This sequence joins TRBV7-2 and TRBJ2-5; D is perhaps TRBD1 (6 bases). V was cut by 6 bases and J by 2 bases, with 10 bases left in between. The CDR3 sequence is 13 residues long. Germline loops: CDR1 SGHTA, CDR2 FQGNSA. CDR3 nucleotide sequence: TGTGCCAGCAGAAAGGGGGTTCAAGAGACCCAGTACTTC. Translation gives CASRKGVQETQYF.

The CDR3 bases are TGTGCCAGCAGCTTAGCTCAAATGGTAGGGGGCGCCGGGACCGGGGAGCTGTTTTTT. Translated: CASSLAQMVGGAGTGELFF. The rearrangement joins TRBV11-3 to TRBJ2-2; 7 positions match TRBD1. V dropped 1 base and J dropped 5; count of bases not matched to a gene: 16. In germline, CDR1 is SGHNT, CDR2 YENEEA. The CDR3 is 19 residues long.

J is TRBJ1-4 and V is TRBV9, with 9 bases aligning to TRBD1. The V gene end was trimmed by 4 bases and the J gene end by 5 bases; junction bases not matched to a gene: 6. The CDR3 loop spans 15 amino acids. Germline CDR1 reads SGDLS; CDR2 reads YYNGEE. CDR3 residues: CASSPWGQGNEKLFF. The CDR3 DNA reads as TGTGCCAGCAGCCCCTGGGGACAGGGCAATGAAAAACTGTTTTTT.

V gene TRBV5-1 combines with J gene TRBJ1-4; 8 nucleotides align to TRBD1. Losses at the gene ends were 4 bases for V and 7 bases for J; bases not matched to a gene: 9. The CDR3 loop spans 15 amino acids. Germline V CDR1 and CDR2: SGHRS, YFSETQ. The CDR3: CASSKTGELGEKLFF. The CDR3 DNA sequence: TGCGCCAGCAGCAAGACAGGGGAATTGGGTGAAAAACTGTTTTTT.

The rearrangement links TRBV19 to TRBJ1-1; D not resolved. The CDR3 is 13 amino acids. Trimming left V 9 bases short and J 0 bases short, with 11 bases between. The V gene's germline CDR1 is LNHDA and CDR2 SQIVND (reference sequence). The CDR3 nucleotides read TGTGCCAGCTCCGGGCAGGTGAACACTGAAGCTTTCTTT. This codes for CASSGQVNTEAFF.

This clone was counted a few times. The CDR3 reads CASSQFRSYNEQFF. CDR3 sequence (DNA): TGTGCCAGCAGCCAATTTAGGTCCTACAATGAGCAGTTCTTC. The chain couples TRBV14 to TRBJ2-1; no clear D gene. The V gene's germline CDR1 is SGHDN and CDR2 FVKESK. V was trimmed by 2 bases and J by 1 base, leaving 6 bases between them. This CDR3 has 14 amino acids.

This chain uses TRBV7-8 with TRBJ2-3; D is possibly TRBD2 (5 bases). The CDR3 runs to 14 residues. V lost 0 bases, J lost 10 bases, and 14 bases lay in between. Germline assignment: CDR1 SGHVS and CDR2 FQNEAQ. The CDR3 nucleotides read TGTGCCAGCAGCTTAGCCGGCCCAGGAGGTGCGCAGTATTTT. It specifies CASSLAGPGGAQYF.

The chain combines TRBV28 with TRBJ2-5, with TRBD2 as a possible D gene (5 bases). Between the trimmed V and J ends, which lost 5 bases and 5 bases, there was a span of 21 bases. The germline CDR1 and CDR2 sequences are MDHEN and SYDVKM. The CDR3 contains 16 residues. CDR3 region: CASSPLVSRGKETQYF. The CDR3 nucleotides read TGTGCCAGCAGTCCCCTGGTGTCAAGAGGGAAGGAGACCCAGTACTTC.

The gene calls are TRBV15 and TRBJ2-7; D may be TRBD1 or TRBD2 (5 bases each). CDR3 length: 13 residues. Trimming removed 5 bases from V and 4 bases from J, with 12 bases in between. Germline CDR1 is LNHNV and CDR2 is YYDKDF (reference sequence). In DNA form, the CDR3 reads TGTGCCACCAGCTTGGGGGAGAGGTACGAGCAGTACTTC. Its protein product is CATSLGERYEQYF.

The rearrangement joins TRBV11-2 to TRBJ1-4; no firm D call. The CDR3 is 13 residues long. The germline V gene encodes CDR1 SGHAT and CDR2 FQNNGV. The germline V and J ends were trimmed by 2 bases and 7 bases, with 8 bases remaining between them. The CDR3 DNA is TGTGCCAGCAGCTTATTAAGCGGTGAAAAACTGTTTTTT. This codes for CASSLLSGEKLFF.

For the CDR3, the DNA is TGTGCCAGCAGCTTAGCCCGTGTTGGGGGCCGGAGAGAGACCCAGTACTTC. The encoded protein is CASSLARVGGRRETQYF. V gene TRBV7-2 combines with J gene TRBJ2-5; a possible D gene is TRBD1 (6 bases). The V and J ends lost 0 bases and 4 bases respectively, with 18 bases between them. This CDR3 contains 17 residues. Per the germline V gene, CDR1 is SGHTA and CDR2 is FQGNSA.

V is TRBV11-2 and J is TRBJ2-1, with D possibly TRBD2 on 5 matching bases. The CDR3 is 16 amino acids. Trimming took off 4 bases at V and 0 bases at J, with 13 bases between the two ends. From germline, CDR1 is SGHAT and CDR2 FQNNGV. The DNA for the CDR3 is TGTGCCAGCAGCTCCCAGGAGGCCGGCTCCTACAATGAGCAGTTCTTC. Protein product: CASSSQEAGSYNEQFF.

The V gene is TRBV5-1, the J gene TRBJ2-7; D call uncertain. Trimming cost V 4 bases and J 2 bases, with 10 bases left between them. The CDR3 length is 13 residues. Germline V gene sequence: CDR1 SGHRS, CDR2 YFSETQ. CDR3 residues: CASSRHTPYEQYF. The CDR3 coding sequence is TGCGCCAGCAGCCGGCATACCCCCTACGAGCAGTACTTC.

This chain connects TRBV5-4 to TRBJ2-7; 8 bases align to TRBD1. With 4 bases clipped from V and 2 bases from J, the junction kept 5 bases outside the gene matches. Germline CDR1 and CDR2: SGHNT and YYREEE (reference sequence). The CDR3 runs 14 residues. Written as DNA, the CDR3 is TGTGCCAGCAGCCCGGAGACAGGGGCCTACGAGCAGTACTTC. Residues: CASSPETGAYEQYF.